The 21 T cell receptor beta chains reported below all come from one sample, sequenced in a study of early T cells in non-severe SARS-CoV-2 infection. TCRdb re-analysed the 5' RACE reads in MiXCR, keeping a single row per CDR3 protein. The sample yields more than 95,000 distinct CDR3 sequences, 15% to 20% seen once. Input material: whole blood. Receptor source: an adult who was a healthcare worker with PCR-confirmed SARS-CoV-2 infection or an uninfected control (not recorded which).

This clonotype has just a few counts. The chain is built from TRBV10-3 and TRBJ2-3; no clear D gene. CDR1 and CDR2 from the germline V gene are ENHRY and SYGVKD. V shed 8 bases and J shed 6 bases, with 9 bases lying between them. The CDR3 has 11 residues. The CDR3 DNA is TGTGCCATCGGCGGCGCGGATACGCAGTATTTT. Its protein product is CAIGGADTQYF.

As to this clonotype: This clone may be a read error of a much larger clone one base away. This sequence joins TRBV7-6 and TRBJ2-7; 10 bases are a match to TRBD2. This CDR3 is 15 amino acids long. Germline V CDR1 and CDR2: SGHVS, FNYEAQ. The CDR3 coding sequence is TGTGCCAACAGCTCAACTCGACTAGCGGGTAACGAGCAGTACTTC. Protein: CANSSTRLAGNEQYF.

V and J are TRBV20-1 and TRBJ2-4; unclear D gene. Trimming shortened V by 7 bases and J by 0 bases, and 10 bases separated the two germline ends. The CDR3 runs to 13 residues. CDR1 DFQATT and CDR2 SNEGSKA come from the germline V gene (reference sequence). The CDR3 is CSVLALAKNIQYF. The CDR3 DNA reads TGCAGTGTATTAGCTCTAGCCAAAAACATTCAGTACTTC.

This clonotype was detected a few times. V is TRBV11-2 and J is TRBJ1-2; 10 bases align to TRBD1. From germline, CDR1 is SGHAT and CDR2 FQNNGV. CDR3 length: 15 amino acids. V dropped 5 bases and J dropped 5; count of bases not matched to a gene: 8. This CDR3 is CASSGWRDRGYGYTF. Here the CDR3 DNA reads TGTGCCAGCAGCGGGTGGAGGGACAGGGGATATGGCTACACCTTC.

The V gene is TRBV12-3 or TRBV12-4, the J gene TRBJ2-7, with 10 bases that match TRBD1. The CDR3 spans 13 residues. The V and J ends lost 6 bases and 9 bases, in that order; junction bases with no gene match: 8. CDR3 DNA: TGTGCCAGCAGCTGGGGGACAGGGGCCGTGCAGTACTTC. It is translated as CASSWGTGAVQYF.

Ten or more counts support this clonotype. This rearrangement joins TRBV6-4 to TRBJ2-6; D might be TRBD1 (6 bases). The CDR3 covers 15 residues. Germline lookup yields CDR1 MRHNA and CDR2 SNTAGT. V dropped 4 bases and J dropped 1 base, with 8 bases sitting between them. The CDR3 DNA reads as TGTGCCAGCAGTGCAGGGGCTTCTGGGGCCAACGTCCTGACTTTC. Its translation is CASSAGASGANVLTF.

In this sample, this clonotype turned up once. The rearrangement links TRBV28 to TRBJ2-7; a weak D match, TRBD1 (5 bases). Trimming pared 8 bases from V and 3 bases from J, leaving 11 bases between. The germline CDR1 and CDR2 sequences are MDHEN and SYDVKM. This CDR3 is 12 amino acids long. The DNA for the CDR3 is TGTGCCAGCCATAGGGGTTTCTACGAGCAGTACTTC. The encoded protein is CASHRGFYEQYF.

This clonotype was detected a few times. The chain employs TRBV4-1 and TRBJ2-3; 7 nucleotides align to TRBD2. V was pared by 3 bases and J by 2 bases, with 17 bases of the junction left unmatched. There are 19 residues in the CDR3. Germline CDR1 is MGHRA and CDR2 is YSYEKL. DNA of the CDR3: TGCGCCAGCAGCCACTCACTAGCGCTGAAAGAGGAGTACACAGATACGCAGTATTTT. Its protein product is CASSHSLALKEEYTDTQYF.

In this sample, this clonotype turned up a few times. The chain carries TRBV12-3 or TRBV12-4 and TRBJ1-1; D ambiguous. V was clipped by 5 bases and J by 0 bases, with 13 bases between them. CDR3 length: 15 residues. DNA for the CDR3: TGTGCCAGCAGTCCGCCCGGTAGGGTGAACACTGAAGCTTTCTTT. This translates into CASSPPGRVNTEAFF.

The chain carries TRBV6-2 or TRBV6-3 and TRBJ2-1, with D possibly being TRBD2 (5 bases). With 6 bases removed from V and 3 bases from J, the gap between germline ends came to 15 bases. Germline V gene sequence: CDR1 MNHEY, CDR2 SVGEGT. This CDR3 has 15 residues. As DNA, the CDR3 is TGTGCCAGCAGCCCCACTCGGGGTCGCTACAATGAGCAGTTCTTC. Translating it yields CASSPTRGRYNEQFF.

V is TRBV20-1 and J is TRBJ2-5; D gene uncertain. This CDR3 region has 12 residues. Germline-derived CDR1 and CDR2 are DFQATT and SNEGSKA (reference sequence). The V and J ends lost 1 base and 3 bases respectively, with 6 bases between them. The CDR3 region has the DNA TGCAGTGCTAGAGGCCTAGAAGAGACCCAGTACTTC. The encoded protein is CSARGLEETQYF.

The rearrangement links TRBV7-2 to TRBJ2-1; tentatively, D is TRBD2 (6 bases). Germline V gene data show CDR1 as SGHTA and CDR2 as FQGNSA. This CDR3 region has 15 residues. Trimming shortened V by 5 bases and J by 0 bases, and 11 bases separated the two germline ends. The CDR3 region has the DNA TGTGCCAGCAGCAGGGACTCGAGCTCCTACAATGAGCAGTTCTTC. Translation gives CASSRDSSSYNEQFF.

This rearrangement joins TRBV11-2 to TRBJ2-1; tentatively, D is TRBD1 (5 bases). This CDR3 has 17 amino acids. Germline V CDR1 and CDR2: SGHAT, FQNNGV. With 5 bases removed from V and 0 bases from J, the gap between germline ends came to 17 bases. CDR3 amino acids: CASSQGGGPGSYNEQFF. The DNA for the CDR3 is TGTGCCAGCAGCCAGGGTGGTGGGCCCGGCTCCTACAATGAGCAGTTCTTC.

The CDR3 reads CASSFLQGSKRYF. The DNA for the CDR3 is TGTGCCAGCAGTTTCCTCCAGGGCTCGAAAAGGTATTTT. The J gene is TRBJ2-3, the V gene TRBV12-3 or TRBV12-4, with a possible D match to TRBD1 (5 bases). The CDR3 runs to 13 residues. V was cut by 3 bases and J by 14 bases, with 18 bases left in between.

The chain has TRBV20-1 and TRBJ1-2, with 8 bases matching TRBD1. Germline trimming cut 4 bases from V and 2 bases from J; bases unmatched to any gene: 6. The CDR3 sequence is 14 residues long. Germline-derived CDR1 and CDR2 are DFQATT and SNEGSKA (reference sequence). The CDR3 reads CSAIKQGENYGYTF. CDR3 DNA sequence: TGCAGTGCTATTAAACAGGGGGAGAACTATGGCTACACCTTC.

The DNA for the CDR3 is TGTGCCAGCAGGATACCGGGACGGCGTGGAGAGACCCAGTACTTC. It specifies CASRIPGRRGETQYF. The chain links TRBV11-2 to TRBJ2-5, with D perhaps assigned TRBD1 or TRBD2 (5 bases each). Germline lookup yields CDR1 SGHAT and CDR2 FQNNGV. CDR3 length: 15 residues. V gave up 6 bases and J gave up 4 bases, with 18 bases separating them.

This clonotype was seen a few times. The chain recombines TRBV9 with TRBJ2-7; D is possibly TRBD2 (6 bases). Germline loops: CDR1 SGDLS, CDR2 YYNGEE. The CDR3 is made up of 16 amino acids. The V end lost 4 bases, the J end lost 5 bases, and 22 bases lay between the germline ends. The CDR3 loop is CASSPRPAGIVNEQYF. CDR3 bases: TGTGCCAGCAGCCCCAGGCCAGCGGGTATTGTCAACGAGCAGTACTTC.

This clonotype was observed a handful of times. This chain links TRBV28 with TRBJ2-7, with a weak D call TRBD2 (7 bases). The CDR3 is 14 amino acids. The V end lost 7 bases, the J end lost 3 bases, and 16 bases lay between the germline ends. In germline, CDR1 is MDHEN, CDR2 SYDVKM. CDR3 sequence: CASTPPGGIYEQYF. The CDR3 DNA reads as TGTGCCAGCACCCCCCCGGGGGGCATCTACGAGCAGTACTTC. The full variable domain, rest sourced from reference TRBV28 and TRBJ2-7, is DVKVTQSSRYLVKRTGEKVFLECVQDMDHENMFWYRQDPGLGLRLIYFSYDVKMKEKGDIPEGYSVSREKKERFSLILESASTNQTSMYLCASTPPGGIYEQYFGPGTRLTVT.

CDR3: CASSFGTGGVNEQFF. The CDR3 coding sequence is TGTGCCAGCAGCTTCGGGACAGGGGGGGTCAATGAGCAGTTCTTC. The V gene is TRBV9, the J gene TRBJ2-1; 11 bases are shared with TRBD1. Germline V lookup: CDR1 SGDLS, CDR2 YYNGEE. There are 15 residues in the CDR3. V trimming: 4 bases; J trimming: 6 bases; junction bases outside the gene matches: 6.

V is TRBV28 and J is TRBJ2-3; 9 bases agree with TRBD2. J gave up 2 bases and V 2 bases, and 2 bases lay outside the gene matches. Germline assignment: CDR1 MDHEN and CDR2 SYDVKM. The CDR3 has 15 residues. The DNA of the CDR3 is TGTGCCAGCAGTTTACCTAGCGGGATCACAGATACGCAGTATTTT. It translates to CASSLPSGITDTQYF.

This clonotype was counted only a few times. The CDR3 nucleotides read TGTGCCAGCAAAGACAGGGTCATCAATTCACCCCTCCACTTT. This translates into CASKDRVINSPLHF. The V call is TRBV6-1, the J call TRBJ1-6; 7 nucleotides agree with TRBD1. The CDR3 extends over 14 amino acids. V dropped 7 bases and J dropped 7; count of bases not matched to a gene: 7. Germline V gene sequence: CDR1 MNHNS, CDR2 SASEGT.